These T cell receptor beta chains were read from a single sample in a study of memory CD4+ T cells and cytomegalovirus serostatus. Method: immunoSEQ multiplex PCR; TCRdb's copy keeps in-frame clones and lacks some. Among some 52,000 clones, about 78% were seen once, and the ten largest hold about 0.77%. The sample consisted of memory CD4+ T cells from blood. The receptors derive from an adult in good health and CMV-seronegative. Both conserved end residues are part of each CDR3. A D gene is named only where the DNA matches it firmly. A row's size may be missing; if present it is once, few, many or a size class.

j_gene | len | v_gene | d_gene | abundance | CDR3aa | CDR3nt
TRBJ2-7 | 15 | TRBV11-2 | . | . | CASSSTGGPGYEQYF | TGTGCCAGCAGCTCTACGGGCGGCCCTGGGTACGAGCAGTACTTC
TRBJ1-2 | 13 | TRBV11-2 | . | . | CASSGWSNYGYTF | TGTGCCAGCAGCGGGTGGTCTAACTATGGCTACACCTTC
TRBJ1-6 | 15 | TRBV5-1 | . | . | CASSSIAIYNSPLHF | TGCGCCAGCAGCTCTATCGCAATCTATAATTCACCCCTCCACTTT
TRBJ1-5 | 16 | TRBV4-2 | . | few | CASSQAQGVINQPQHF | TGTGCCAGCAGCCAGGCACAGGGTGTCATCAATCAGCCCCAGCATTTT
TRBJ1-3 | 14 | TRBV5-1 | . | . | CASSLTVSGNTIYF | TGCGCCAGCAGCTTGACCGTCTCTGGAAACACCATATATTTT
TRBJ1-6 | 14 | TRBV6-5 | . | . | CASSSRGYNSPLHF | TGTGCCAGCAGTTCTCGCGGTTATAATTCACCCCTCCACTTT
TRBJ1-1 | 11 | TRBV6-5 | . | . | CASSRDTEAFF | TGTGCCAGCAGCAGGGACACTGAAGCTTTCTTT
TRBJ1-6 | 15 | TRBV18 | TRBD1 | few | CASSPSRGPNSPLHF | TGTGCCAGCTCCCCATCGAGGGGGCCTAATTCACCCCTCCACTTT
TRBJ1-1 | 12 | TRBV18 | . | few | CASSPHNTEAFF | TGTGCCAGCTCACCACACAACACTGAAGCTTTCTTT
TRBJ1-1 | 14 | TRBV5-4 | . | . | CASSPRQKNTEAFF | TGTGCCAGCAGCCCCCGACAGAAGAACACTGAAGCTTTCTTT
TRBJ1-6 | 15 | TRBV27 | TRBD1 | few | CASSPRDRGNSPLHF | TGTGCCAGCAGTCCCCGGGACAGGGGAAATTCACCCCTCCACTTT
TRBJ2-2 | 15 | TRBV28 | . | . | CASSLTGARTGELFF | TGTGCCAGCAGTTTAACAGGTGCGAGAACCGGGGAGCTGTTTTTT
TRBJ1-4 | 14 | TRBV5-1 | . | . | CASSWTEMGGKLFF | TGCGCCAGCAGCTGGACTGAGATGGGGGGAAAACTGTTTTTT
TRBJ1-2 | 17 | TRBV5-6 | . | few | CASSPVVGVRGGYGYTF | TGTGCCAGCAGCCCAGTGGTTGGGGTGAGGGGCGGCTATGGCTACACCTTC
TRBJ1-6 | 15 | TRBV5-4 | . | once | CASSFGGKMNSPLHF | TGTGCCAGCAGCTTCGGCGGGAAGATGAATTCACCCCTCCACTTT
TRBJ1-2 | 13 | TRBV6-5 | . | . | CASSYGGDYGYTF | TGTGCCAGCAGTTATGGGGGGGACTATGGCTACACCTTC
TRBJ1-3 | 15 | TRBV5-1 | . | . | CASSLQSSSGNTIYF | TGCGCCAGCAGCTTGCAGTCCAGCTCTGGAAACACCATATATTTT